This T cell receptor (beta chain) was sequenced for a study of blood T cell repertoires in COVID-19. Study-wide background: Samples taken during acute and convalescent COVID-19 were collected in the United States, Italy and Spain.

Repertoires were generated with immunoSEQ multiplex PCR, while TCRdb's copy carries only in-frame clones and drops some. Of over 250,000 clones listed, approximately 86% are singletons. Trimming took 6 bases from V and 2 from J, leaving 14 bases between them. CDR1 MNHEY and CDR2 SVGAGI come from the germline V gene. This CDR3 region has 15 residues. The sequence was collected from a man aged 40-55 years who had recovered from COVID-19. The sample comprised peripheral blood. The chain has TRBV6-5 and TRBJ1-3; D is undetermined. CDR3: CASRDWSGPGNTIYF. The CDR3 DNA follows: TGTGCCAGCAGGGACTGGTCTGGTCCTGGAAACACCATATATTTT.